This entry lists 5 T cell receptor beta chains sequenced from one sample in a study of T cell changes during pregnancy in multiple sclerosis. Using immunoSEQ multiplex PCR, the repertoire was profiled, and TCRdb retains in-frame clones only, with some absent. The sample holds 65,000 to 90,000 clones; around 94% are singletons and the top ten take 2.5% to 3%. Sequences were derived from peripheral blood, sampled in the third trimester of pregnancy. These receptors all come from a female donor in good health, enrolled as a control in a pregnancy study.

The chain combines TRBV13 with TRBJ1-1, with TRBD1 as a possible D gene (6 bases). The V and J ends lost 5 bases and 4 bases respectively, with 17 bases between them. The CDR3 runs to 15 residues. Germline V gives CDR1 PRHDT, CDR2 FYEKMQ (reference sequence). This CDR3 reads CASSRGGTGTTEAFF. Here the CDR3 DNA reads TGTGCCAGCAGCAGGGGGGGAACAGGGACCACTGAAGCTTTCTTT.

This chain links TRBV27 with TRBJ2-3, with 9 nucleotides matching TRBD1. CDR1 is MNHEY and CDR2 is SMNVEV in the germline V gene (reference sequence). This CDR3 spans 15 amino acids. Trimming took 5 bases from V and 1 from J; bases not matched to a gene: 4. The DNA of the CDR3 is TGTGCCAGCAGTGGCCGGGACAGGGGCACAGATACGCAGTATTTT. This encodes CASSGRDRGTDTQYF.

This chain joins TRBV4-2 and TRBJ1-4, with D tentatively TRBD1 (5 bases). CDR1 is LGHNA and CDR2 is YNFKEQ in the germline V gene. V was cut by 0 bases and J by 7 bases, with 12 bases left in between. The CDR3 totals 15 residues. The CDR3 is CASSQDWQGGEKLFF. The CDR3 nucleotides are TGTGCCAGCAGCCAAGATTGGCAGGGAGGTGAAAAACTGTTTTTT.

CDR3 bases: TGTGCCAGCAGTCCCCTAGCGAATCCGGCAGATACGCAGTATTTT. Translated, it gives CASSPLANPADTQYF. The V call is TRBV28, the J call TRBJ2-3; D is possibly TRBD2 (6 bases). The CDR3 is 15 residues long. V lost 5 bases to trimming and J lost 4 bases, with 16 bases between them. The germline V gene encodes CDR1 MDHEN and CDR2 SYDVKM.

The gene calls are TRBV11-1 and TRBJ2-5, with 11 bases aligning to TRBD2. Looked up from germline, CDR1 is SGHAT and CDR2 is FQDESV (reference sequence). Germline trimming cut 6 bases from V and 4 bases from J; bases unmatched to any gene: 7. This CDR3 has 15 amino acids. CDR3 sequence: CASSSLAGGGETQYF. The CDR3 nucleotides read TGTGCCAGCAGTTCCCTAGCGGGGGGCGGAGAGACCCAGTACTTC.